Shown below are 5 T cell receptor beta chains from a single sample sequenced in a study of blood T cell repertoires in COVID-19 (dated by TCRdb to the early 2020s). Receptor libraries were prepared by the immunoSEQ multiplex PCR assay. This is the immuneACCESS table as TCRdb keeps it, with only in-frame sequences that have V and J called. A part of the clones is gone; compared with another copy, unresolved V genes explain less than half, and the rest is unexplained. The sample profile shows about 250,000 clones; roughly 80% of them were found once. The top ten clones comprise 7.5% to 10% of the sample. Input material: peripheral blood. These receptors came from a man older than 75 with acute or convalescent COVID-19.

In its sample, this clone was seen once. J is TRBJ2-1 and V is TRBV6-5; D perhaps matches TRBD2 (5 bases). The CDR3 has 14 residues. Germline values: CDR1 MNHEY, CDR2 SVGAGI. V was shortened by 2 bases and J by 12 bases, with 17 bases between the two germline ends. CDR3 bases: TGTGCCAGCAGTTACGGGGTCGTGGGGAGCGGGCAGTTCTTC. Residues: CASSYGVVGSGQFF.

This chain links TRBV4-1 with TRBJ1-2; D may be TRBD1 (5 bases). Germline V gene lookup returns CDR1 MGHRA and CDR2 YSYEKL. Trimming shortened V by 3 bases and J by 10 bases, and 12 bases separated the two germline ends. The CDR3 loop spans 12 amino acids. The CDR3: CASSQALGAYTF. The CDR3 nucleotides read TGCGCCAGCAGCCAGGCCTTAGGGGCCTACACCTTC.

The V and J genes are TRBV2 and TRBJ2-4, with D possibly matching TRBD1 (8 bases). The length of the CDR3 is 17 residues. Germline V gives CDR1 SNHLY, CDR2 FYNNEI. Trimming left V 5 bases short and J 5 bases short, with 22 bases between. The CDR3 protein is CASSPQAGRQGQNIQYF. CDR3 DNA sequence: TGTGCCAGCAGTCCCCAAGCGGGACGACAGGGGCAAAACATTCAGTACTTC.

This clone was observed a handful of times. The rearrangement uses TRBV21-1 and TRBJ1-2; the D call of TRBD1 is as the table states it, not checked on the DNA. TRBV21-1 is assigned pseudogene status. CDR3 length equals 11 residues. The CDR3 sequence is CASQIQGGYTF. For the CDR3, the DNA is TGTGCCAGCCAGATACAGGGGGGCTACACCTTC.

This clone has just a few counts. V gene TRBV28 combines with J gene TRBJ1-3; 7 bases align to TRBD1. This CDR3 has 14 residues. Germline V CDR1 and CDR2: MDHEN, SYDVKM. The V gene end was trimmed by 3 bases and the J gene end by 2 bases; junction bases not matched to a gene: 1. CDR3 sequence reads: CASSFDRAGNTIYF. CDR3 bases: TGTGCCAGCAGTTTCGACAGGGCTGGAAACACCATATATTTT.